Each of the 12 T cell receptor beta chains below was sequenced from the same sample in a study of blood T cells in healthy people across ages (dated by TCRdb to the mid-2010s). Receptor libraries were prepared by 5' RACE. A second roughly 6 to 12 cycle PCR used a sample-barcoded 5' primer and a J-beta primer mix. In TCRdb, the public reads were trimmed at Q25 with fastp and aligned with MiXCR, with productive beta chains retained. For every CDR3 protein sequence, its rows merge into one entry that carries the most common genes and DNA. This sample comprises over 1,500,000 distinct CDR3 sequences, about two fifths of them detected only once. Clones ranked in the top ten supply more than 20% of the sample. Sequenced input: blood. The source is a human donor in good health.

This clonotype was counted only a few times. The chain has TRBV20-1 and TRBJ1-5; D is perhaps TRBD1 (5 bases). Germline CDR1 and CDR2: DFQATT and SNEGSKA (reference sequence). Trimming left V 0 bases short and J 1 base short, with 13 bases between. The CDR3 is 16 amino acids. The CDR3 sequence: CSARDLRGASNQPQHF. CDR3 DNA sequence: TGCAGTGCTAGAGATCTAAGAGGGGCCAGCAATCAGCCCCAGCATTTT.

In its sample, this clonotype was seen a few times. The chain has TRBV4-2 and TRBJ1-5; no clear D gene. V was cut by 4 bases and J by 4 bases, with 11 bases left in between. Germline loops: CDR1 LGHNA, CDR2 YNFKEQ. This CDR3 contains 14 residues. The CDR3 region is CASSLEWANQPQHF. CDR3 in DNA: TGTGCCAGCAGCCTCGAATGGGCGAATCAGCCCCAGCATTTT.

On this clonotype: The junction shows a germline mismatch at one end, possibly a read error. This chain joins TRBV5-1 and TRBJ2-4; D is undetermined. CDR1 is SGHRS, CDR2 YFSETQ, per germline. The CDR3 extends over 15 amino acids. The CDR3 region has the DNA TGCGCCAGCAGCTTGGGGGGTGTAGCCAAAGACATTCAGTACTTC. Translated: CASSLGGVAKDIQYF.

This clonotype was detected only a few times. This sequence joins TRBV29-1 and TRBJ1-5; 8 bases are a match to TRBD1. CDR1 and CDR2 (germline): SQVTM, ANQGSEA. The CDR3 totals 14 residues. V trimming: 4 bases; J trimming: 2 bases; junction bases outside the gene matches: 4. CDR3 DNA: TGCAGCGTTGGCCCGGGACAGGGCAATCAGCCCCAGCATTTT. This codes for CSVGPGQGNQPQHF.

This clonotype has a single count. The chain has TRBV7-2 and TRBJ1-5; D is perhaps TRBD1 (5 bases). The V gene lost 3 bases and the J gene lost 6 bases, with 9 bases spanning the gap. Germline lookup yields CDR1 SGHTA and CDR2 FQGNSA. The CDR3 length is 13 residues. The CDR3 loop is CASSFSGVQPQHF. Here the CDR3 DNA reads TGTGCCAGCAGCTTTTCGGGGGTTCAGCCCCAGCATTTT.

The chain carries TRBV7-2 and TRBJ2-4; 7 bases map to TRBD1. Germline CDR1 is SGHTA and CDR2 is FQGNSA. This CDR3 spans 12 amino acids. V lost 1 base and J lost 14; bases outside the gene matches: 5. The CDR3 DNA follows: TGTGCCAGCAGCTTAGATATGGGACAGAAGTACTTC. As protein: CASSLDMGQKYF.

Comments on this clonotype: The germline gene is not matched at one end of the junction; a read error may be the cause. J is TRBJ2-3 and V is TRBV12-3 or TRBV12-4, with D unclear. This CDR3 is 15 amino acids long. CDR3 amino acids: CANSSNPLPTDTQYF. The DNA of the CDR3 is TGTGCCAACAGTTCGAATCCCCTACCCACAGATACGCAGTATTTT.

The sample holds a few counts of this clonotype. The chain has TRBV7-6 and TRBJ2-7; TRBD2 is a possible D gene (7 bases). CDR1 SGHVS and CDR2 FNYEAQ come from the germline V gene. Trimming took 11 bases from V and 1 from J, leaving 21 bases between them. The CDR3 totals 15 residues. The CDR3 spells CAGGAGARPSYEQYF. CDR3 nucleotides: TGTGCCGGAGGGGCGGGGGCCCGCCCTTCCTACGAGCAGTACTTC.

The chain's CDR3 is CASSLSVGGGAIDTQYF. The CDR3 DNA reads TGTGCCAGCAGCTTATCGGTCGGCGGGGGGGCGATAGATACGCAGTATTTT. This chain links TRBV7-2 with TRBJ2-3; the match to TRBD2 covers 9 bases. V shed 2 bases and J 5 bases; nucleotides not matched to a gene: 11. Germline V gene sequence: CDR1 SGHTA, CDR2 FQGNSA. CDR3 length: 17 amino acids.

The chain couples TRBV27 to TRBJ2-7; maybe TRBD1 (5 bases). Deletions cut 0 bases from V and 0 bases from J, with 6 bases between. Germline V lookup: CDR1 MNHEY, CDR2 SMNVEV (reference sequence). The CDR3 runs to 14 residues. CDR3 residues: CASSLSTDSYEQYF. CDR3 bases: TGTGCCAGCAGTTTATCGACAGACTCCTACGAGCAGTACTTC.

The chain recombines TRBV29-1 with TRBJ2-3; D assignment may be TRBD1 or TRBD2 (5 bases each). The CDR3 spans 13 residues. V shed 4 bases and J shed 8 bases, with 16 bases lying between them. Looked up from germline, CDR1 is SQVTM and CDR2 is ANQGSEA. The CDR3 reads CSVVGGAGGTQYF. The DNA of the CDR3 is TGCAGCGTTGTGGGCGGAGCTGGGGGTACGCAGTATTTT.

This clonotype has just a few counts. The rearrangement uses TRBV29-1 and TRBJ1-1; D may be TRBD1 (5 bases). Per the germline V gene, CDR1 is SQVTM and CDR2 is ANQGSEA. The CDR3 is 13 amino acids. V shed 5 bases and J shed 8 bases, with 18 bases lying between them. CDR3 coding DNA: TGCAGCGTTTTGGGGACGGCGGGACCGGAAGCTTTCTTT. Residues: CSVLGTAGPEAFF.